These 11 T cell receptor beta chains originate from one sample sequenced in a study of OX40 agonist ivuxolimab in advanced cancers. Sequencing was performed with immunoSEQ multiplex PCR; in TCRdb, only in-frame clones are kept and a portion is missing. The sample includes 65,000 to 80,000 clones, 85% to 95% of them seen just once. Sequencing used CD4+ or CD8+ T cells sorted from blood, obtained in a trial of the OX40 agonist ivuxolimab. The receptors derive from an adult with an advanced solid tumor such as melanoma, head and neck, liver or kidney cancer.

V and J are TRBV19 and TRBJ2-7; D uncertain. Germline-derived CDR1 and CDR2 are LNHDA and SQIVND (reference sequence). The germline V and J ends were trimmed by 1 base and 3 bases, with 10 bases remaining between them. The CDR3 has 14 residues. CDR3 protein: CASSIGQVNYEQYF. The CDR3 coding sequence is TGTGCCAGTAGTATAGGTCAGGTAAACTACGAGCAGTACTTC.

J is TRBJ1-2 and V is TRBV4-1; maybe TRBD1 (6 bases). The CDR3 loop spans 14 amino acids. Germline CDR1 reads MGHRA; CDR2 reads YSYEKL. The germline V and J ends were trimmed by 1 base and 1 base, with 7 bases remaining between them. CDR3 region: CASSQVQGNYGYTF. CDR3 DNA sequence: TGCGCCAGCAGCCAAGTACAGGGTAACTATGGCTACACCTTC.

The rearrangement uses TRBV15 and TRBJ2-7; D possibly corresponds to TRBD2 (5 bases). The germline V gene encodes CDR1 LNHNV and CDR2 YYDKDF (reference sequence). Trimming pared 5 bases from V and 0 bases from J, leaving 8 bases between. The CDR3 runs to 13 residues. Written as DNA, the CDR3 is TGTGCCACCAGCCCCCGGGACTCCTACGAGCAGTACTTC. This sequence encodes CATSPRDSYEQYF.

This clone was seen only once. The gene calls are TRBV23-1 and TRBJ2-1; no reliable D call. TRBV23-1 is marked as an open reading frame, function uncertain. Trimming left V 4 bases short and J 8 bases short, with 15 bases between. The CDR3 has 14 amino acids. The CDR3 DNA follows: TGCGCCAGCAGTCCATGTCGCAGTGGCGATGAGCAGTTCTTC. Translating gives CASSPCRSGDEQFF.

As for this clone: The sample has other DNA sequences that encode this CDR3 too. The V gene is TRBV4-1, the J gene TRBJ2-7; D unclear. CDR1 and CDR2 (germline): MGHRA, YSYEKL. This CDR3 region has 13 residues. The V and J ends lost 1 base and 1 base respectively, with 5 bases between them. This CDR3 reads CASSQGLSYEQYF. The CDR3 DNA reads TGCGCCAGCAGCCAAGGCCTATCCTACGAGCAGTACTTC.

The V and J genes are TRBV7-9 and TRBJ1-1, with 8 nucleotides matching TRBD1. Germline CDR1 SEHNR, CDR2 FQNEAQ (reference sequence). V trimming: 1 base; J trimming: 0 bases; junction bases outside the gene matches: 1. The CDR3 has 15 residues. In nucleotides, the CDR3 is TGTGCCAGCAGCTTAGAACAGGGGGTGAACACTGAAGCTTTCTTT. The encoded protein is CASSLEQGVNTEAFF.

This clone was detected only a few times. This chain links TRBV2 with TRBJ2-3, with TRBD2 matching 14 bases. The J segment lost 2 bases and the V segment lost 6 bases, leaving 1 base of the junction unmatched. Germline values: CDR1 SNHLY, CDR2 FYNNEI. CDR3 size: 15 residues. The CDR3 DNA reads as TGTGCCAGCAGGACTAGCGGGGGGGCCACAGATACGCAGTATTTT. It translates to CASRTSGGATDTQYF.

This chain joins TRBV4-1 and TRBJ2-7; possible D gene TRBD2, 6 bases. Germline CDR1 reads MGHRA; CDR2 reads YSYEKL. CDR3 length: 14 amino acids. Trimming took 1 base from V and 2 from J, leaving 9 bases between them. The CDR3 here is CASSQGDSAYEQYF. CDR3 DNA: TGCGCCAGCAGCCAAGGGGACTCGGCCTACGAGCAGTACTTC.

The rearrangement joins TRBV10-2 to TRBJ1-3, with a tentative D call TRBD1 (5 bases). The CDR3 spans 14 residues. Germline CDR1 WSHSY, CDR2 SAAADI. Trimming took off 3 bases at V and 3 bases at J, with 9 bases between the two ends. CDR3 sequence: CASSERDLGNTIYF. The CDR3 coding sequence is TGCGCCAGCAGTGAACGGGACCTTGGAAACACCATATATTTT.

The rearrangement joins TRBV7-2 to TRBJ2-5; 7 nucleotides match TRBD2. Germline values: CDR1 SGHTA, CDR2 FQGNSA. This CDR3 region has 15 residues. Trimming removed 5 bases from V and 5 bases from J; junction bases left unmatched: 11. DNA of the CDR3: TGTGCCAGCAGCCGCCATCCAGAGGGAGGGGAGACCCAGTACTTC. Protein: CASSRHPEGGETQYF. The full variable domain, with the rest looked up from reference TRBV7-2 and TRBJ2-5, is GAGVSQSPSNKVTEKGKDVELRCDPISGHTALYWYRQSLGQGLEFLIYFQGNSAPDKSGLPSDRFSAERTGGSVSTLTIQRTQQEDSAVYLCASSRHPEGGETQYFGPGTRLLVL.

This chain links TRBV9 with TRBJ2-6; TRBD1 is a possible D gene (6 bases). CDR1 and CDR2 from the germline V gene are SGDLS and YYNGEE. V gave up 4 bases and J gave up 0 bases, with 8 bases separating them. This CDR3 contains 15 residues. CDR3 DNA: TGTGCCAGCAGCCCGACAGGCTCTGGGGCCAACGTCCTGACTTTC. Protein sequence: CASSPTGSGANVLTF. Full variable domain (missing parts from reference TRBV9 and TRBJ2-6): DSGVTQTPKHLITATGQRVTLRCSPRSGDLSVYWYQQSLDQGLQFLIQYYNGEERAKGNILERFSAQQFPDLHSELNLSSLELGDSALYFCASSPTGSGANVLTFGAGSRLTVL.